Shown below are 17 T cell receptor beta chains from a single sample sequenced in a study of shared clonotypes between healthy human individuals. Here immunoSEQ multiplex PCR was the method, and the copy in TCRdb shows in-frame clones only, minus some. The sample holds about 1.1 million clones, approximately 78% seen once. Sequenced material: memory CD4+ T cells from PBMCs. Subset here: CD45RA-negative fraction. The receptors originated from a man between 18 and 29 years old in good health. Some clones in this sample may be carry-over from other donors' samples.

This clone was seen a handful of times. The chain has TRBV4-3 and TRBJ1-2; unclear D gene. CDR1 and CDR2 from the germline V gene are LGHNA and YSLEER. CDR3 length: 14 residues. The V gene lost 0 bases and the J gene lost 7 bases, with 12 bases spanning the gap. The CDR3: CASSQDRRGSGYTF. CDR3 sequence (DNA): TGCGCCAGCAGCCAAGATCGGCGCGGCAGTGGCTACACCTTC.

CDR3 nucleotide sequence: TGTGCCAGCAGTAATACAGAGTTTCAGCATTTT. As protein: CASSNTEFQHF. The V call is TRBV2, the J call TRBJ1-5; D remains ambiguous. The CDR3 sequence is 11 residues long. Germline CDR1 is SNHLY and CDR2 is FYNNEI. V shed 5 bases and J shed 13 bases, with 12 bases lying between them.

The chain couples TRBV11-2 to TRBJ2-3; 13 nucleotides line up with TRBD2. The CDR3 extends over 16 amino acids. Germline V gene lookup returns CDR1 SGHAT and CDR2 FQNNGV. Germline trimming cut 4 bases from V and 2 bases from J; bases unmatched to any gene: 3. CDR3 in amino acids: CASSSGTSGTTDTQYF. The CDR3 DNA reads TGTGCCAGCAGCTCCGGGACTAGCGGGACCACAGATACGCAGTATTTT.

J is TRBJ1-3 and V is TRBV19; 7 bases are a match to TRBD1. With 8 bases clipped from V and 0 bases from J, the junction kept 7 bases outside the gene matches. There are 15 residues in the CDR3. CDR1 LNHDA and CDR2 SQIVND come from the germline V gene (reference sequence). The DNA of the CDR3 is TGTGCCAGTCTGCAAGGGGACAGCTCTGGAAACACCATATATTTT. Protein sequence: CASLQGDSSGNTIYF.

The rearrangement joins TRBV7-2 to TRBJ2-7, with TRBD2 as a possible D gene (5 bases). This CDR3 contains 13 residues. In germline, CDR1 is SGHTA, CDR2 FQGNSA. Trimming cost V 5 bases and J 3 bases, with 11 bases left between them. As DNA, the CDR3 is TGTGCCAGCAGCACCGACCGGGGCTACGAGCAGTACTTC. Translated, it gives CASSTDRGYEQYF.

The CDR3 DNA follows: TGTGCCAGCAGCTTGTCGGTCGGGATTTATAGCAATCAGCCCCAGCATTTT. This encodes CASSLSVGIYSNQPQHF. The rearrangement uses TRBV5-4 and TRBJ1-5; no clear D. Trimming removed 1 base at V and 0 bases at J, with 14 bases between. Germline V gene lookup returns CDR1 SGHNT and CDR2 YYREEE (reference sequence). This CDR3 is built from 17 residues.

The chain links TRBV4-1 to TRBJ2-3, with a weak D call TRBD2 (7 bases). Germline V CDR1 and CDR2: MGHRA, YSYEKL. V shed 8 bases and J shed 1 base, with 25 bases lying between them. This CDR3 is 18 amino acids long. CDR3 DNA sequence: TGCGCCAGCTCAAGCAGAGGGGGGGGACTTTTCCGCACAGATACGCAGTATTTT. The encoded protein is CASSSRGGGLFRTDTQYF.

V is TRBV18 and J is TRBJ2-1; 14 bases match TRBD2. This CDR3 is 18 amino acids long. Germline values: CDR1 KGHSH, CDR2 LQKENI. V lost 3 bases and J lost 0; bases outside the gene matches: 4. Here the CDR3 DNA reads TGTGCCAGCTCACCCGAAGGACTAGCGGGAGGCTCCTACAATGAGCAGTTCTTC. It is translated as CASSPEGLAGGSYNEQFF.

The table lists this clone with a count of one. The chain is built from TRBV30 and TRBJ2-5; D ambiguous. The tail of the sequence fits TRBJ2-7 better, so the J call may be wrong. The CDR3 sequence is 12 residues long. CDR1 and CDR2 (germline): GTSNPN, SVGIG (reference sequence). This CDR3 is CAWSVGTYEQYF. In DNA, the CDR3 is TGTGCCTGGAGTGTAGGGACCTACGAGCAGTACTTC.

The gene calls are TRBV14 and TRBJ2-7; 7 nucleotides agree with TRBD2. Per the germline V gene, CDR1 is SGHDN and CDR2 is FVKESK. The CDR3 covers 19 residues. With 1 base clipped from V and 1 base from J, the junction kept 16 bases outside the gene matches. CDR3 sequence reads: CASSQVFSGRPKGSYEQYF. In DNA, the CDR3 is TGTGCCAGCAGCCAAGTGTTTAGCGGGCGACCTAAGGGTTCCTACGAGCAGTACTTC.

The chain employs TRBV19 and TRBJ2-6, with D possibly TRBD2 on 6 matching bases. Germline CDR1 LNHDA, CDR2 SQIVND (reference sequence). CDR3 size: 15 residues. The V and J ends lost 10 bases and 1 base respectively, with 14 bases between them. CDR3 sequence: CATRTRGSGANVLTF. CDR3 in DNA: TGTGCCACCAGGACCCGGGGGTCTGGGGCCAACGTCCTGACTTTC.

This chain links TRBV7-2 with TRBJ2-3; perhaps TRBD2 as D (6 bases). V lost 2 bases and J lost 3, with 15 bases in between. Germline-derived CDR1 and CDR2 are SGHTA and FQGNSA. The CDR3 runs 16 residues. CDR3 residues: CASSLLGRQVTDTQYF. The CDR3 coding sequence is TGTGCCAGCAGCTTATTAGGGAGGCAGGTGACAGATACGCAGTATTTT.

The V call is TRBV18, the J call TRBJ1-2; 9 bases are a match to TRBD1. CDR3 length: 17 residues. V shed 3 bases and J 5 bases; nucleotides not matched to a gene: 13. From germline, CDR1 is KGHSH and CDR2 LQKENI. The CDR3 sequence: CASSPLPGQGSLYGYTF. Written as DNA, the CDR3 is TGTGCCAGCTCACCGCTCCCGGGACAGGGTTCGTTGTATGGCTACACCTTC.

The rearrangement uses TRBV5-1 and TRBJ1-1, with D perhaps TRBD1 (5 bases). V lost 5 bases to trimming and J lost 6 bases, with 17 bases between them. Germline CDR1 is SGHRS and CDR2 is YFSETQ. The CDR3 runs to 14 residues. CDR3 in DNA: TGCGCCAGCAGAAAAGGGGAGGGGTATGCTGAAGCTTTCTTT. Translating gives CASRKGEGYAEAFF.

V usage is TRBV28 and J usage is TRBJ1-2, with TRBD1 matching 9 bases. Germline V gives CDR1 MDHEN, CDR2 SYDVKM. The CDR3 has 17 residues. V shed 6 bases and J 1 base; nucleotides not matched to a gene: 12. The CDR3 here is CASRRRTGENRNYGYTF. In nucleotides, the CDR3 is TGTGCCAGCAGACGAAGGACAGGGGAGAATCGTAACTATGGCTACACCTTC.

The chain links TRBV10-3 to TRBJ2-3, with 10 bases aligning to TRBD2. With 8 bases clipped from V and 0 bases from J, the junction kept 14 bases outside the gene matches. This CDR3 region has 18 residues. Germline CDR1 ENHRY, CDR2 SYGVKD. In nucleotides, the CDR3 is TGTGCCATCGGGGGACAAGCGGGAGGGGGTTCTAGCACAGATACGCAGTATTTT. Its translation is CAIGGQAGGGSSTDTQYF.

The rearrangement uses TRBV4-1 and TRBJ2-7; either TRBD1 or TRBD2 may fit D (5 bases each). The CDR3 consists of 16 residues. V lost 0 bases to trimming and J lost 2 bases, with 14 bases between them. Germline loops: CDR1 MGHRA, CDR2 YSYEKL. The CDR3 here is CASSQERGPEAYEQYF. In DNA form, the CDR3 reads TGCGCCAGCAGCCAAGAGAGGGGTCCGGAGGCCTACGAGCAGTACTTC.